One sample yielded the 12 T cell receptor beta chains listed below, sequenced in a study of CD8 T cells in ankylosing spondylitis. Study outcomes and limitations: Ankylosing spondylitis blood seemed to carry a telltale TCR beta motif made of under ten highly homologous variants.

TCRdb re-analysed the 5' RACE reads in MiXCR, keeping a single row per CDR3 protein. The sample has about 420,000 distinct CDR3 sequences; about 20% are singletons. Antigens of these TCRs are unknown. Material for sequencing was blood, either unsorted or a sorted T cell fraction (not recorded which). These receptors were obtained from a male donor with ankylosing spondylitis.

This sequence joins TRBV7-9 and TRBJ1-2, with unresolved D. The CDR3 is made up of 14 amino acids. The ends were cut back, 1 base at V and 6 bases at J, with 12 bases in the middle. Germline V gene sequence: CDR1 SEHNR, CDR2 FQNEAQ (reference sequence). In DNA form, the CDR3 reads TGTGCCAGCAGCTTAGGGGTGGGCGCGGATGGCTACACCTTC. It specifies CASSLGVGADGYTF. The entire variable domain, with the rest obtained from reference TRBV7-9 and TRBJ1-2, is as follows: DTGVSQNPRHKITKRGQNVTFRCDPISEHNRLYWYRQTLGQGPEFLTYFQNEAQLEKSRLLSDRFSAERPKGSFSTLEIQRTEQGDSAMYLCASSLGVGADGYTFGSGTRLTVV.

This clonotype was picked up many times. The CDR3 loop is CASSLRQSTDTQYF. CDR3 DNA: TGTGCCAGCAGCTTAAGGCAAAGCACAGATACGCAGTATTTT. This sequence joins TRBV7-8 and TRBJ2-3; no firm D call. The V and J ends lost 2 bases and 0 bases respectively, with 6 bases between them. CDR3 length equals 14 residues. Germline assignment: CDR1 SGHVS and CDR2 FQNEAQ.

This clonotype was counted a few times. This sequence joins TRBV5-6 and TRBJ2-3; 9 bases agree with TRBD2. CDR3 size: 15 residues. The V gene end was trimmed by 5 bases and the J gene end by 0 bases; junction bases not matched to a gene: 4. CDR1 is SGHDT, CDR2 YYEEEE, per germline. The CDR3 sequence: CASRHSGRSTDTQYF. The CDR3 DNA follows: TGTGCCAGCAGACATAGCGGGAGAAGCACAGATACGCAGTATTTT.

This chain joins TRBV29-1 and TRBJ2-1; possible D gene TRBD1, 6 bases. The CDR3 is made up of 18 amino acids. CDR1 is SQVTM and CDR2 is ANQGSEA in the germline V gene. The V end lost 3 bases, the J end lost 4 bases, and 25 bases lay between the germline ends. In DNA, the CDR3 is TGCAGCGTTGAGGGGTTCCCAGGAACCGGGACACTTTACAATGAGCAGTTCTTC. Encoded protein: CSVEGFPGTGTLYNEQFF.

The rearrangement joins TRBV28 to TRBJ2-3; TRBD1 is a possible D gene (6 bases). The CDR3 contains 15 residues. The V and J ends lost 3 bases and 2 bases respectively, with 12 bases between them. CDR1 and CDR2 (germline): MDHEN, SYDVKM. In DNA, the CDR3 is TGTGCCAGCAGTTTTTGGGCAGGGGCCACAGATACGCAGTATTTT. This translates into CASSFWAGATDTQYF.

The chain joins TRBV3-1 to TRBJ2-7; 14 nucleotides match TRBD2. The CDR3 totals 16 residues. V trimming: 3 bases; J trimming: 6 bases; junction bases outside the gene matches: 7. Germline V gene data show CDR1 as LGHDT and CDR2 as YNNKEL (reference sequence). The CDR3 loop reads CASSQTTGLAGGEQYF. The CDR3 coding sequence is TGTGCCAGCAGCCAGACAACCGGACTAGCGGGAGGCGAGCAGTACTTC.

This sequence joins TRBV21-1 and TRBJ1-1. TRBV21-1 is deemed a pseudogene. CDR3 size: 12 residues. CDR3: CASSKVEPRAFF. The DNA of the CDR3 is TGTGCCAGCAGCAAAGTTGAGCCCAGGGCTTTCTTT.

This clonotype showed up just a few times. V usage is TRBV20-1 and J usage is TRBJ1-1, with D perhaps matching TRBD1 (6 bases). Germline CDR1 and CDR2: DFQATT and SNEGSKA (reference sequence). The CDR3 has 14 residues. V lost 2 bases, J lost 2 bases, and 12 bases lay in between. The CDR3 here is CSARQGRINTEAFF. Here the CDR3 DNA reads TGCAGTGCTAGACAGGGGCGGATCAACACTGAAGCTTTCTTT.

J is TRBJ1-4 and V is TRBV4-3; possibly TRBD1 for D (5 bases). Germline loops: CDR1 LGHNA, CDR2 YSLEER. V lost 4 bases to trimming and J lost 8 bases, with 20 bases between them. There are 16 residues in the CDR3. The CDR3 loop reads CASSPSPARDGEKLFF. CDR3 coding DNA: TGCGCCAGCAGCCCGTCCCCGGCCAGGGATGGCGAAAAACTGTTTTTT.

The chain uses TRBV5-1 and TRBJ1-2; D is uncertain. This CDR3 has 15 residues. V lost 0 bases, J lost 0 bases, and 9 bases lay in between. Germline V gene sequence: CDR1 SGHRS, CDR2 YFSETQ. For the CDR3, the DNA is TGCGCCAGCAGCTTGGAATCCGGGTCTAACTATGGCTACACCTTC. Residues: CASSLESGSNYGYTF.

This clonotype appeared a few times. V is TRBV3-1 and J is TRBJ1-5; D remains unclear. The CDR3 consists of 14 residues. V gave up 4 bases and J gave up 5 bases, with 12 bases separating them. The germline CDR1 and CDR2 sequences are LGHDT and YNNKEL (reference sequence). CDR3 coding DNA: TGTGCCAGCAGCCCGCGTTTAAGGGATCAGCCCCAGCATTTT. This codes for CASSPRLRDQPQHF.

This clonotype was found many times. This chain uses TRBV29-1 with TRBJ1-1; weak D call: TRBD1 (5 bases). The CDR3 spans 14 residues. The germline gives CDR1 SQVTM, CDR2 ANQGSEA. Trimming shortened V by 0 bases and J by 3 bases, and 11 bases separated the two germline ends. The CDR3 is CSVEEVQGDTEAFF. The CDR3, as DNA: TGCAGCGTTGAAGAGGTGCAAGGGGACACTGAAGCTTTCTTT.